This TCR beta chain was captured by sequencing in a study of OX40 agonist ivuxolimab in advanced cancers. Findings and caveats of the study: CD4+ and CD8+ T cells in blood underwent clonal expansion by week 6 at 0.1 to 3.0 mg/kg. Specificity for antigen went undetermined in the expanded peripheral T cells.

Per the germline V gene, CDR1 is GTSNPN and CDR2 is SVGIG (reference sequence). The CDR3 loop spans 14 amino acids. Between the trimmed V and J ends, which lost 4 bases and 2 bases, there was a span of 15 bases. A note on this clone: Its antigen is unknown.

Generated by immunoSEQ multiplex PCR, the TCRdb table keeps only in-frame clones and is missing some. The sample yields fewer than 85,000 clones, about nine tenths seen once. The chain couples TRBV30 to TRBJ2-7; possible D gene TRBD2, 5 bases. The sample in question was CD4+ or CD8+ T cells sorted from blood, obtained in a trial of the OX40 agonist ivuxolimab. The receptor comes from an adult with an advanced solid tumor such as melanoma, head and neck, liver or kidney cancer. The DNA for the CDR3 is TGTGCCTGGATCCCTGGGAGTATCCCCTACGAGCAGTACTTC. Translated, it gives CAWIPGSIPYEQYF.